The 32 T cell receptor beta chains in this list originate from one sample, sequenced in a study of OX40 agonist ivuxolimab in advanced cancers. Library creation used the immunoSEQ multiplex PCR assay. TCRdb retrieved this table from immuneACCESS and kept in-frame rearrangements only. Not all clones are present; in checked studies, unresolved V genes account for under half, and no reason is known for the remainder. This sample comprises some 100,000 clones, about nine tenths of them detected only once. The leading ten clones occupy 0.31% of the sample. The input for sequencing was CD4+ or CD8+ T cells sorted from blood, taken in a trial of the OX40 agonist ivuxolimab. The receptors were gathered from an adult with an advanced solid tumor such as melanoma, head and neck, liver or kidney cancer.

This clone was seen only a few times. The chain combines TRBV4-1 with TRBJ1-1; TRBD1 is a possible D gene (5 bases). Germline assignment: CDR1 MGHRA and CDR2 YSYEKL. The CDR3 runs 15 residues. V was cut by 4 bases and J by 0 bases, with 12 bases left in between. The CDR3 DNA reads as TGCGCCAGCAGCCGAACACAGGAGATGAACACTGAAGCTTTCTTT. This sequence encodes CASSRTQEMNTEAFF.

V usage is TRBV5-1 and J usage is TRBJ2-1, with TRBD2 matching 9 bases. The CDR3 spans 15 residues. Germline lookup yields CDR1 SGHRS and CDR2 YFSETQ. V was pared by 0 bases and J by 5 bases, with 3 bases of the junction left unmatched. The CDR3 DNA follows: TGCGCCAGCAGCTTGGTGTCTAGCGGGAACAATGAGCAGTTCTTC. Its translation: CASSLVSSGNNEQFF.

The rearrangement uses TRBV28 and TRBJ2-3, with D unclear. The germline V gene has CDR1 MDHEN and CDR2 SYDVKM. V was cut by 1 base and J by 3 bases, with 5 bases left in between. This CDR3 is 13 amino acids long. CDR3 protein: CASSLSGTDTQYF. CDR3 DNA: TGTGCCAGCAGTTTATCCGGGACAGATACGCAGTATTTT. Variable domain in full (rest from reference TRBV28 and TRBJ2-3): DVKVTQSSRYLVKRTGEKVFLECVQDMDHENMFWYRQDPGLGLRLIYFSYDVKMKEKGDIPEGYSVSREKKERFSLILESASTNQTSMYLCASSLSGTDTQYFGPGTRLTVL.

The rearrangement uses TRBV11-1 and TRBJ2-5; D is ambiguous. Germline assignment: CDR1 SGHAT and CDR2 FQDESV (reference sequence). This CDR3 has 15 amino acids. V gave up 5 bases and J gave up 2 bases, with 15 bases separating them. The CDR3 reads CASSRTPDPQETQYF. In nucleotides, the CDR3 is TGTGCCAGCAGCCGTACACCCGACCCTCAAGAGACCCAGTACTTC. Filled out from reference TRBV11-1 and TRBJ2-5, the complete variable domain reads EAEVAQSPRYKITEKSQAVAFWCDPISGHATLYWYRQILGQGPELLVQFQDESVVDDSQLPKDRFSAERLKGVDSTLKIQPAELGDSAMYLCASSRTPDPQETQYFGPGTRLLVL.

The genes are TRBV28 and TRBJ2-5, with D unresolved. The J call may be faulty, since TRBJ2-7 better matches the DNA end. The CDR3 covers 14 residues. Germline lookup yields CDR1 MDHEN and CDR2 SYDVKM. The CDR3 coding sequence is TGTGCCAGCAGTCCTTCTACCGCCCGCCACGAGCAGTACTTC. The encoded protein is CASSPSTARHEQYF.

CDR3 bases: TGTGCCAGCAGCCTAAAACAGGGGTCCCTCACTGAAGCTTTCTTT. The encoded protein is CASSLKQGSLTEAFF. The J gene is TRBJ1-1, the V gene TRBV11-2, with TRBD1 matching 7 bases. Per the germline V gene, CDR1 is SGHAT and CDR2 is FQNNGV. CDR3 size: 15 residues. V was pared by 5 bases and J by 4 bases, with 10 bases of the junction left unmatched.

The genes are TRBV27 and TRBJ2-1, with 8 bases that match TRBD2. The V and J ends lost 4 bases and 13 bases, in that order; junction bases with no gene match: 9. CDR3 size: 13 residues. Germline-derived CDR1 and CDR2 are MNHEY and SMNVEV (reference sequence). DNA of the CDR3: TGTGCCAGCAGTTCCCCTCCGGGACTAGTTCAGTTCTTC. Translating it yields CASSSPPGLVQFF.

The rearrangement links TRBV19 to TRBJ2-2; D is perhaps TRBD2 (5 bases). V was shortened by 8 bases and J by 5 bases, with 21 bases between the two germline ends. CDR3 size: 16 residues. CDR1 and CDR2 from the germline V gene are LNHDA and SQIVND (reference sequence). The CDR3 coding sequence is TGTGCCAGTTCTGGCCAACTGGAGGTTGTTACCGGGGAGCTGTTTTTT. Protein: CASSGQLEVVTGELFF.

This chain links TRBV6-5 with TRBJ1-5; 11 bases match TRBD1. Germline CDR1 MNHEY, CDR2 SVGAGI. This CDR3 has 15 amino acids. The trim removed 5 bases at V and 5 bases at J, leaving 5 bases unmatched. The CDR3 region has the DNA TGTGCCAGCAGTGCCCCGGGACAGGGGGATCAGCCCCAGCATTTT. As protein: CASSAPGQGDQPQHF.

This CDR3 reads CASSVLQVFEQYF. CDR3 nucleotides: TGTGCCAGCAGCGTTTTACAGGTTTTCGAGCAGTACTTC. This chain connects TRBV9 to TRBJ2-7; a weak D match, TRBD1 (5 bases). CDR1 is SGDLS and CDR2 is YYNGEE in the germline V gene. Trimming stripped 2 bases from V and 6 bases from J, with 12 bases between. The length of the CDR3 is 13 residues.

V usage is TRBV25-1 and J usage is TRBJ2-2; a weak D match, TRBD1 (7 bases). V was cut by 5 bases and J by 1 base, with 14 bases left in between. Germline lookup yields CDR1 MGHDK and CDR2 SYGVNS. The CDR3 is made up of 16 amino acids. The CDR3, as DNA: TGTGCCAGCAGTCCAGGGGGGATCTGGAACACCGGGGAGCTGTTTTTT. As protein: CASSPGGIWNTGELFF.

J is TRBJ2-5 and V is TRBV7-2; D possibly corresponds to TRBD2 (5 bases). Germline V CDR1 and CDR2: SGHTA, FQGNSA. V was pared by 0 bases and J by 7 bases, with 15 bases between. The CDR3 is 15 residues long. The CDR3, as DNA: TGTGCCAGCAGCTTAGCAGGTAGAGGTAGCGCGACCCAGTACTTC. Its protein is CASSLAGRGSATQYF.

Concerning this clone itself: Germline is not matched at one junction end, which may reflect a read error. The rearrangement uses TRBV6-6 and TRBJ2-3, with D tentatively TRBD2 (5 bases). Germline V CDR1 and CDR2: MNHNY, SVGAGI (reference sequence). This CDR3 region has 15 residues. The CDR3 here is CASSYLFGSTDTQYF. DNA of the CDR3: TGTGCCAGCAGTTATCTATTTGGGAGCACGGATACGCAGTATTTT.

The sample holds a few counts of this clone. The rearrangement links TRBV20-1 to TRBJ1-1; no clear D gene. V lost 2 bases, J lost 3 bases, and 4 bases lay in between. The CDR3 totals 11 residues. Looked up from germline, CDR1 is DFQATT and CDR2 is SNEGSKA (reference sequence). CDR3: CSARRDTEAFF. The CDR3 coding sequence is TGCAGTGCTAGAAGGGACACTGAAGCTTTCTTT.

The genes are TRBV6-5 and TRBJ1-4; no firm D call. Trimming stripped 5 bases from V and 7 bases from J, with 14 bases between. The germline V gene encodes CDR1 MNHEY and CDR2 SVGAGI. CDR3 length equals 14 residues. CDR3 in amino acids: CASSLRNPLEKLFF. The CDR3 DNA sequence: TGTGCCAGCAGTCTTCGGAATCCCCTTGAAAAACTGTTTTTT.

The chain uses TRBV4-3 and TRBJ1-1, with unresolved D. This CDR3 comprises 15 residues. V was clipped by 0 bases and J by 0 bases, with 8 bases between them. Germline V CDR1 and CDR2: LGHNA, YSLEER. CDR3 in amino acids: CASSQEALVNTEAFF. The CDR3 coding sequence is TGCGCCAGCAGCCAAGAGGCGCTCGTGAACACTGAAGCTTTCTTT.

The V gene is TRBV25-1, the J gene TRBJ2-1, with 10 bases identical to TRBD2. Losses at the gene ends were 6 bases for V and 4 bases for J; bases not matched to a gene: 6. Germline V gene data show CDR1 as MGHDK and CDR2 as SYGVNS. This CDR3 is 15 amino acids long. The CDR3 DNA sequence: TGTGCCAGCAGGGCTACTAGCGGGGCTTACAATGAGCAGTTCTTC. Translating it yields CASRATSGAYNEQFF.

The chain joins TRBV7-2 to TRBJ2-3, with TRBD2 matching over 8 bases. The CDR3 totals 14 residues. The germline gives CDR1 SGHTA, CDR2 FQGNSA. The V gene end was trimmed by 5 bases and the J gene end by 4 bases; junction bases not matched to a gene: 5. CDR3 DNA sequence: TGTGCCAGCAGCCCCGGGAGGGGTGCAGATACGCAGTATTTT. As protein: CASSPGRGADTQYF.

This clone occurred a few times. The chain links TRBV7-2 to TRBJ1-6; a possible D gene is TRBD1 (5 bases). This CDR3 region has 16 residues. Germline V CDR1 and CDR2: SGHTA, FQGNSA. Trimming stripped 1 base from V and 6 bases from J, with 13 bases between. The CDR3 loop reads CASSLGGAHSNSPLHF. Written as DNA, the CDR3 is TGTGCCAGCAGCTTAGGAGGGGCGCATTCTAATTCACCCCTCCACTTT. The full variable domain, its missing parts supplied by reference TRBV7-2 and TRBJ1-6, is GAGVSQSPSNKVTEKGKDVELRCDPISGHTALYWYRQSLGQGLEFLIYFQGNSAPDKSGLPSDRFSAERTGGSVSTLTIQRTQQEDSAVYLCASSLGGAHSNSPLHFGNGTRLTVT.

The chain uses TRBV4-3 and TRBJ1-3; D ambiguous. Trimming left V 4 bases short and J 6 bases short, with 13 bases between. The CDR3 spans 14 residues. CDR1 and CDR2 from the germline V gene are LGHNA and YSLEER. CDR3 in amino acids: CASSPSSFENTIYF. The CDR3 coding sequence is TGCGCCAGCAGCCCGAGCAGTTTTGAAAACACCATATATTTT.

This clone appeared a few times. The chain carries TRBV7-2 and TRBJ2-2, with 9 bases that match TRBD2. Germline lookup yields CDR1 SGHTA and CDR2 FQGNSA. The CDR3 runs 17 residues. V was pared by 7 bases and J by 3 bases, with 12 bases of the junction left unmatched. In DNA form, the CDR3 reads TGTGCCAGCAACACAGCTGGCGGGAGGGCCTACACCGGGGAGCTGTTTTTT. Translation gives CASNTAGGRAYTGELFF. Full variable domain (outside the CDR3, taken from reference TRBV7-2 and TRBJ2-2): GAGVSQSPSNKVTEKGKDVELRCDPISGHTALYWYRQSLGQGLEFLIYFQGNSAPDKSGLPSDRFSAERTGGSVSTLTIQRTQQEDSAVYLCASNTAGGRAYTGELFFGEGSRLTVL.

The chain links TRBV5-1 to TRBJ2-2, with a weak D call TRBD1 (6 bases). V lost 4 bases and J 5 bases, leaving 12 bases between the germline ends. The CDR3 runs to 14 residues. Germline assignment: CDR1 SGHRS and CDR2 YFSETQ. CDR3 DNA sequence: TGCGCCAGCAGCATACAACAGGGAACCGGGGAGCTGTTTTTT. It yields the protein CASSIQQGTGELFF.

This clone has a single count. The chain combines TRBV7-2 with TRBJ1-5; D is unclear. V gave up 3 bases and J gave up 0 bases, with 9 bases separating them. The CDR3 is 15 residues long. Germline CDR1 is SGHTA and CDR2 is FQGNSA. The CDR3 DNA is TGTGCCAGCAGCTTGCGGCCGCTTAGCAATCAGCCCCAGCATTTT. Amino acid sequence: CASSLRPLSNQPQHF.

The DNA for the CDR3 is TGTGCCTGTAGGACTAGCGGTTCTCAAGAGACCCAGTACTTC. It encodes CACRTSGSQETQYF. This chain connects TRBV30 to TRBJ2-5; the match to TRBD2 covers 10 bases. The ends lost 6 bases at V and 2 bases at J; junction bases unmatched: 6. There are 14 residues in the CDR3. In germline, CDR1 is GTSNPN, CDR2 SVGIG (reference sequence).

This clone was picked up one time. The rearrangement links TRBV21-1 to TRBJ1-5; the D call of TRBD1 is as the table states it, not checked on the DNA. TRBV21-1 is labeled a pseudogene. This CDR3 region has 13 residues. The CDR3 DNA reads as TGTGCCAGCAGCCACAGGGTCGGACAGCCCCAGCATTTT. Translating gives CASSHRVGQPQHF.

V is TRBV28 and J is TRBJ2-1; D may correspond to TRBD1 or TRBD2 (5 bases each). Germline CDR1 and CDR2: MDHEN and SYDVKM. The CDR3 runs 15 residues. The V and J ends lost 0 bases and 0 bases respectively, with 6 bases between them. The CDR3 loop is CASSLWGVSYNEQFF. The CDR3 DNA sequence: TGTGCCAGCAGTTTATGGGGGGTCTCCTACAATGAGCAGTTCTTC.

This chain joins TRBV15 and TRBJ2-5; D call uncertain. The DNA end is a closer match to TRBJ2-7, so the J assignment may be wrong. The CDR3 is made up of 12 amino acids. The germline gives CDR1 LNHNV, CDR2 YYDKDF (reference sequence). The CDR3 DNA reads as TGTGCCACCAGCAGTGATGGTGACGAGCAGTACTTC. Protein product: CATSSDGDEQYF.

The CDR3 reads CASSPTRVSVAEAFF. CDR3 coding DNA: TGTGCCAGCTCACCCACCAGGGTTTCGGTTGCTGAAGCTTTCTTT. The rearrangement uses TRBV18 and TRBJ1-1; D possibly corresponds to TRBD1 (5 bases). The CDR3 length is 15 residues. V was trimmed by 3 bases and J by 6 bases, leaving 17 bases between them. Germline CDR1 is KGHSH and CDR2 is LQKENI. Drawing the rest from reference TRBV18 and TRBJ1-1, the complete variable domain is NAGVMQNPRHLVRRRGQEARLRCSPMKGHSHVYWYRQLPEEGLKFMVYLQKENIIDESGMPKERFSAEFPKEGPSILRIQQVVRGDSAAYFCASSPTRVSVAEAFFGQGTRLTVV.

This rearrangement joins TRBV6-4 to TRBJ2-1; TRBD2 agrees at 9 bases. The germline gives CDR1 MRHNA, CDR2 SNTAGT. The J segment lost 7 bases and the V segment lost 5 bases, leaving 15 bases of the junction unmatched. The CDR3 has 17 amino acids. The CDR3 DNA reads TGTGCCAGCAGTTATCCTGATAGCGGGAGCTCGGGGAATGAGCAGTTCTTC. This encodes CASSYPDSGSSGNEQFF.

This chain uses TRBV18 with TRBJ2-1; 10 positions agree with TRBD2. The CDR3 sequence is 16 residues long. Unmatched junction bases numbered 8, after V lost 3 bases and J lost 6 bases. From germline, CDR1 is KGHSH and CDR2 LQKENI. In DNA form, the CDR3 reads TGTGCCAGCTCACCGGGATCTAGCGGGAGAGTCAATGAGCAGTTCTTC. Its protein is CASSPGSSGRVNEQFF.

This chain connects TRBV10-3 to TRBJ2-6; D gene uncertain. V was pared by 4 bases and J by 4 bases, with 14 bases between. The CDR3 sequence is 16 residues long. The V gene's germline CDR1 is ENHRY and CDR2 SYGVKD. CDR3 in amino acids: CAISGRTETGANVLTF. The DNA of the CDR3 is TGTGCCATCAGTGGCCGGACGGAGACAGGGGCCAACGTCCTGACTTTC.

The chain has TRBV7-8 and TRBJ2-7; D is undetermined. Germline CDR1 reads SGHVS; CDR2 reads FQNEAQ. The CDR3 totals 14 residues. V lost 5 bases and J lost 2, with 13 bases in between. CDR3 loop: CASSPRVRTYEQYF. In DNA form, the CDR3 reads TGTGCCAGCAGCCCCCGCGTGAGGACCTACGAGCAGTACTTC.